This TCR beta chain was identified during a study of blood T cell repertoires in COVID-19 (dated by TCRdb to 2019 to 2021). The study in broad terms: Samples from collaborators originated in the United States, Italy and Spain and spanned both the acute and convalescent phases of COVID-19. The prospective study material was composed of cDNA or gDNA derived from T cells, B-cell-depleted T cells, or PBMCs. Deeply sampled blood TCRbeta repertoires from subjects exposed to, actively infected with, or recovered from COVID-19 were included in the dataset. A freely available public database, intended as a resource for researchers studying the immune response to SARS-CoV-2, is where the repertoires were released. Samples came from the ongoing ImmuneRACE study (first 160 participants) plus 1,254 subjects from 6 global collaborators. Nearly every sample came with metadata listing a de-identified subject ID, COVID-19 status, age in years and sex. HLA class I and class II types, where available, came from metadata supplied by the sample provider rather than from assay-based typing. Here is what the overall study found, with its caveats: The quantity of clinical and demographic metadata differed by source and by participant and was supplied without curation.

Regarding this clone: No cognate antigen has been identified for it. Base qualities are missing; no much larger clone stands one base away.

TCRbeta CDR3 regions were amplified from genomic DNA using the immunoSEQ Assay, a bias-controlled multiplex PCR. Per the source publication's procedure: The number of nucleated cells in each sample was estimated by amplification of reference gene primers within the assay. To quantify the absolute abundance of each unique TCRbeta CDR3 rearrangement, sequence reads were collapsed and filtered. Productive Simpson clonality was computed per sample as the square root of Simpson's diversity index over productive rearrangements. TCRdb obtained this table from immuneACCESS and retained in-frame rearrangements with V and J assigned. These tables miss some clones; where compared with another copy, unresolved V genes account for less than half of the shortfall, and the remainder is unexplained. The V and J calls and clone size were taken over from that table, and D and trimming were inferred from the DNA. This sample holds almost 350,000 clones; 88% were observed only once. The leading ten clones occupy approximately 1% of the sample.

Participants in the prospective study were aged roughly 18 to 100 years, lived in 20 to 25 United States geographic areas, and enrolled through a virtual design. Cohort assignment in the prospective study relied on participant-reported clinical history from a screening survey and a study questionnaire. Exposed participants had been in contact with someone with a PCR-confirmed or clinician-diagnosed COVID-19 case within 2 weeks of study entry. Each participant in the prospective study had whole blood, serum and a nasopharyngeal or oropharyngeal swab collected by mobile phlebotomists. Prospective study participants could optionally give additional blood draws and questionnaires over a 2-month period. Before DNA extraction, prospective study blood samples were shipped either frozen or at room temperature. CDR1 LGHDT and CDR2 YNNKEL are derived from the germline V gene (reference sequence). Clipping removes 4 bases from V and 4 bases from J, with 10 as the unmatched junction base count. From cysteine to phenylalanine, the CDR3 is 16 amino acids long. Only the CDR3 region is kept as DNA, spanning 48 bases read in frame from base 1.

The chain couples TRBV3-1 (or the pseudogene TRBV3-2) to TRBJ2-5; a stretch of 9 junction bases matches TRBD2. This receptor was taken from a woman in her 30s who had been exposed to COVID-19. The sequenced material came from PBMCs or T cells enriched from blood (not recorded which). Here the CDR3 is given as CASSRGFSGSGETQYF. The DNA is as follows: TGTGCCAGCAGCCGGGGTTTTAGCGGGAGTGGAGAGACCCAGTACTTC.